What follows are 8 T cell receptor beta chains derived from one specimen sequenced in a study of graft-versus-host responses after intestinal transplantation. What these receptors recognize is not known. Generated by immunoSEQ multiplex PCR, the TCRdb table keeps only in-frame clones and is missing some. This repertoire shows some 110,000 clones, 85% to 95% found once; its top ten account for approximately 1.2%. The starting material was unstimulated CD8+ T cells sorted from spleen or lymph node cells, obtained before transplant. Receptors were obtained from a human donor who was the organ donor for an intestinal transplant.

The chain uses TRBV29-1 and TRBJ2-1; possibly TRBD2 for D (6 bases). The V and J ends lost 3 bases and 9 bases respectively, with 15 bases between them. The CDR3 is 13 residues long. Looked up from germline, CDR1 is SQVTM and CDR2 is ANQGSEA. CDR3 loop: CSVDGGTAGEQFF. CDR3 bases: TGCAGCGTTGACGGCGGGACCGCGGGTGAGCAGTTCTTC.

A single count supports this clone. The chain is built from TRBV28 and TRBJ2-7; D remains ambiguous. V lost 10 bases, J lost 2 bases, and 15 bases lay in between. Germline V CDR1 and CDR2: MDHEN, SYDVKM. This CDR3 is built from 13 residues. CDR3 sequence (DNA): TGTGCCACCCAGCCAGCAGTCACCTACGAGCAGTACTTC. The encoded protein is CATQPAVTYEQYF.

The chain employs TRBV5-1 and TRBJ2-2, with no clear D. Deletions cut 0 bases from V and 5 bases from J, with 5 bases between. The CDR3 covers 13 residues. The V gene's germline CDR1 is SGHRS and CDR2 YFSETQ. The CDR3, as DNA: TGCGCCAGCAGCTTGGAGGGAACCGGGGAGCTGTTTTTT. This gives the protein CASSLEGTGELFF.

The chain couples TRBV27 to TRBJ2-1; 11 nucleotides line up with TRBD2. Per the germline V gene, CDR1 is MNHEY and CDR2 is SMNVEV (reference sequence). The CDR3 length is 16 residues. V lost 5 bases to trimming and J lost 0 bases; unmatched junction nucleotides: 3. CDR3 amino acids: CASSATSGSSYNEQFF. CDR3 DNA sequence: TGTGCCAGCAGTGCAACTAGCGGGAGCTCCTACAATGAGCAGTTCTTC.

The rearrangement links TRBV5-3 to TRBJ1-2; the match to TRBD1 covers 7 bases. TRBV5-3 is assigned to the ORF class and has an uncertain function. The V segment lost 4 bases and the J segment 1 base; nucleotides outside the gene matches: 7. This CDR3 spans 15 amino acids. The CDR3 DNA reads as TGTGCCAGAAGCGGGGACAGCTTACTTAACTATGGCTACACCTTC. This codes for CARSGDSLLNYGYTF.

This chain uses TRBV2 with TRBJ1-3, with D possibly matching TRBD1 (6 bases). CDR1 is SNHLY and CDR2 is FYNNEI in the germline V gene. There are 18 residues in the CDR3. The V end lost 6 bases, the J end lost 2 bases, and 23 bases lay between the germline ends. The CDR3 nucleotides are TGTGCCAGCAGCGCAAACGATATGGGGGGCGTAACTGGAAACACCATATATTTT. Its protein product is CASSANDMGGVTGNTIYF.

CDR3 in DNA: TGTGCCAGCAGTACTAGCGGGAGTTCTGGAGATACGCAGTATTTT. Amino acid sequence: CASSTSGSSGDTQYF. V usage is TRBV27 and J usage is TRBJ2-3; TRBD2 matches 11 bases. Germline trimming cut 5 bases from V and 5 bases from J; bases unmatched to any gene: 6. The CDR3 runs 15 residues. Germline V gives CDR1 MNHEY, CDR2 SMNVEV (reference sequence).

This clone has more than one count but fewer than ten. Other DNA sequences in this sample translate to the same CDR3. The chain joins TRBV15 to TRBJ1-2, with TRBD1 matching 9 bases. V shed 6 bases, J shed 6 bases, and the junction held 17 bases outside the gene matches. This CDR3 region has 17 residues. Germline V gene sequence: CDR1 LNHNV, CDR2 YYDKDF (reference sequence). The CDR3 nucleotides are TGTGCCACCAGGGGGCCGGGACAGGGAGGTAGGGGGAATGGCTACACCTTC. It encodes CATRGPGQGGRGNGYTF. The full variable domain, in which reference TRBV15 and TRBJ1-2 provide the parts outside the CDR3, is DAMVIQNPRYQVTQFGKPVTLSCSQTLNHNVMYWYQQKSSQAPKLLFHYYDKDFNNEADTPDNFQSRRPNTSFCFLDIRSPGLGDTAMYLCATRGPGQGGRGNGYTFGSGTRLTVV.